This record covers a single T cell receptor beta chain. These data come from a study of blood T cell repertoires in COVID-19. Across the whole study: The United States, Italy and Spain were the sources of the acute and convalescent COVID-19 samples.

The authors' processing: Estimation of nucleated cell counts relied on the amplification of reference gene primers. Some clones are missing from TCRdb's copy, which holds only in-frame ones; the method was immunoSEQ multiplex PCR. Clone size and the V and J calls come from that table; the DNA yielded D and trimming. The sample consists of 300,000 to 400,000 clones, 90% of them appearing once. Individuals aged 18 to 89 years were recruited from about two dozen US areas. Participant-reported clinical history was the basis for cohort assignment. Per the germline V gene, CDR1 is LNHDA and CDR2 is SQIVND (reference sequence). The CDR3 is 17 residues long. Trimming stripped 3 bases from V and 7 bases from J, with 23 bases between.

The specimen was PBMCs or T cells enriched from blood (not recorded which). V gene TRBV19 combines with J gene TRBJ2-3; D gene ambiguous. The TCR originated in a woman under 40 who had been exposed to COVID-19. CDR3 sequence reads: CASSIEAPESVRHTQYF. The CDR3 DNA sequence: TGTGCCAGTAGTATTGAGGCCCCAGAGAGTGTCCGTCATACGCAGTATTTT.